The 20 T cell receptor beta chains listed next were all sequenced from one sample in a study of Graves' ophthalmopathy and Graves' hyperthyroidism. RNA transcripts were the template, and TCR beta CDR3 regions were amplified from them. HTBI-primed RT-PCR formed the first round, and a multiplex PCR formed the second. TCRdb used MiXCR to reprocess the multiplex PCR reads, holding one entry per CDR3 protein. The sample holds about 620,000 distinct CDR3 sequences, approximately 22% seen once. The specimen sequenced was peripheral blood. These receptors all come from a woman aged 18-29 years with stable Graves' hyperthyroidism. Some clones in this sample may be carry-over from other donors' samples.

This clonotype was recorded many times. V and J are TRBV12-3 or TRBV12-4 and TRBJ1-2; 8 positions agree with TRBD1. V lost 3 bases to trimming and J lost 4 bases; unmatched junction nucleotides: 7. The CDR3 loop spans 15 amino acids. CDR3 sequence: CASSFSVRGLYGYTF. The CDR3 DNA follows: TGTGCCAGCAGTTTTAGTGTCAGGGGGCTCTATGGCTACACCTTC.

This clonotype appeared many times. V usage is TRBV30 and J usage is TRBJ1-1; D is undetermined. The ends were cut back, 5 bases at V and 5 bases at J, with 12 bases in the middle. Germline V gene lookup returns CDR1 GTSNPN and CDR2 SVGIG (reference sequence). The CDR3 is 12 amino acids. The CDR3 sequence is CAWWRAGTEAFF. The CDR3 DNA follows: TGTGCCTGGTGGAGGGCCGGAACTGAAGCTTTCTTT.

This clonotype came up a few times. The chain has TRBV4-1 and TRBJ1-2, with 7 bases fitting TRBD1. Trimming removed 2 bases from V and 1 base from J; junction bases left unmatched: 4. The CDR3 runs 15 residues. CDR1 and CDR2 (germline): MGHRA, YSYEKL. The CDR3 DNA reads TGCGCCAGCAGCCAAACAGGGGCGATTAACTATGGCTACACCTTC. Residues: CASSQTGAINYGYTF.

This chain uses TRBV12-3 or TRBV12-4 with TRBJ1-1; weak D call: TRBD1 (5 bases). V was cut by 7 bases and J by 11 bases, with 32 bases left in between. The CDR3 is made up of 17 amino acids. CDR3 nucleotide sequence: TGTGCCAGCACCTCCCTCGGGGGAGGGACGTCCGATGGTGATGCTTTCTTT. It yields the protein CASTSLGGGTSDGDAFF.

This clonotype has only a few counts. V usage is TRBV24-1 and J usage is TRBJ2-6; possibly TRBD2 for D (6 bases). V was shortened by 2 bases and J by 1 base, with 11 bases between the two germline ends. CDR1 and CDR2 from the germline V gene are KGHDR and SFDVKD. The CDR3 has 17 amino acids. The CDR3 nucleotides read TGTGCCACCAGTGATTGGGACCGGGGGTCTGGGGCCAACGTCCTGACTTTC. It is translated as CATSDWDRGSGANVLTF.

The sample holds many counts of this clonotype. The chain combines TRBV6-2 or TRBV6-3 with TRBJ2-5, with 7 bases aligning to TRBD2. The ends lost 5 bases at V and 2 bases at J; junction bases unmatched: 8. This CDR3 is built from 15 residues. Germline CDR1 MNHEY, CDR2 SVGEGT. The CDR3 loop reads CASSRLRRGQETQYF. The CDR3 DNA reads as TGTGCCAGCAGTCGCCTGAGGCGGGGGCAAGAGACCCAGTACTTC.

The J gene is TRBJ2-7, the V gene TRBV11-2; no clear D. The CDR3 is 17 residues long. Trimming pared 1 base from V and 2 bases from J, leaving 18 bases between. Germline lookup yields CDR1 SGHAT and CDR2 FQNNGV. The DNA of the CDR3 is TGTGCCAGCAGCTTAGTAGTCGGCCACCGAACCACCTACGAGCAGTACTTC. It encodes CASSLVVGHRTTYEQYF.

The rearrangement uses TRBV6-2 or TRBV6-3 and TRBJ2-7; D is tentatively TRBD1 or TRBD2 (6 bases each). The end of the DNA is better explained by TRBJ2-5, so the J call may be wrong. The germline gives CDR1 MNHEY, CDR2 SVGEGT. This CDR3 has 15 residues. CDR3 sequence reads: CASSPIGGGLETQYF. The CDR3 DNA sequence: TGTGCCAGCAGTCCAATTGGTGGGGGGCTGGAGACCCAGTACTTC.

This clonotype was picked up many times. The V gene is TRBV5-1, the J gene TRBJ2-7; tentatively, D is TRBD2 (6 bases). Germline lookup yields CDR1 SGHRS and CDR2 YFSETQ. This CDR3 is built from 14 residues. The V gene lost 4 bases and the J gene lost 6 bases, with 17 bases spanning the gap. CDR3 nucleotides: TGCGCCAGCAGCGGGGGGACGACATGGGGCGAGCAGTACTTC. Amino acid sequence: CASSGGTTWGEQYF. The full variable domain, its missing parts supplied by reference TRBV5-1 and TRBJ2-7, is KAGVTQTPRYLIKTRGQQVTLSCSPISGHRSVSWYQQTPGQGLQFLFEYFSETQRNKGNFPGRFSGRQFSNSRSEMNVSTLELGDSALYLCASSGGTTWGEQYFGPGTRLTVT.

Many counts were recorded for this clonotype. CDR3 sequence: CASSYSSGTNYEQYF. The CDR3 nucleotides read TGTGCCAGCAGTTACTCTTCAGGGACGAACTACGAGCAGTACTTC. The rearrangement joins TRBV6-5 to TRBJ2-7; tentatively, D is TRBD1 or TRBD2 (5 bases each). CDR3 length equals 15 residues. Looked up from germline, CDR1 is MNHEY and CDR2 is SVGAGI. V was shortened by 0 bases and J by 3 bases, with 12 bases between the two germline ends.

This clonotype was observed many times. The chain joins TRBV28 to TRBJ2-7; perhaps TRBD2 as D (6 bases). Germline loops: CDR1 MDHEN, CDR2 SYDVKM. V was clipped by 7 bases and J by 7 bases, with 14 bases between them. The CDR3 contains 12 residues. In DNA, the CDR3 is TGTGCCAGCACCCTGGGGGGTGAAGAGCAGTACTTC. Its translation: CASTLGGEEQYF.

J is TRBJ2-2 and V is TRBV11-2; perhaps TRBD1 as D (5 bases). Trimming left V 6 bases short and J 7 bases short, with 18 bases between. CDR1 is SGHAT, CDR2 FQNNGV, per germline. This CDR3 comprises 15 residues. This chain's CDR3 is CASSYTVGDVGELFF. DNA of the CDR3: TGTGCCAGCAGTTATACTGTAGGGGATGTCGGGGAGCTGTTTTTT.

In its sample, this clonotype was seen many times. The chain joins TRBV29-1 to TRBJ1-2, with D possibly matching TRBD1 (5 bases). The CDR3 runs to 11 residues. Trimming cost V 3 bases and J 4 bases, with 6 bases left between them. The germline gives CDR1 SQVTM, CDR2 ANQGSEA. The CDR3 region has the DNA TGCAGCGTTGATACAGGCTATGGCTACACCTTC. Encoded protein: CSVDTGYGYTF.

This clonotype was observed a few times. CDR3 sequence reads: CASSFGTSGRNEQFF. The CDR3 nucleotides are TGTGCCAGCAGCTTCGGGACTAGCGGGAGAAATGAGCAGTTCTTC. This chain connects TRBV7-3 to TRBJ2-1; 14 positions agree with TRBD2. Trimming took 3 bases from V and 7 from J; bases not matched to a gene: 2. The CDR3 covers 15 residues. The germline V gene has CDR1 SGHTA and CDR2 FQGTGA.

This clonotype has just a few counts. One junction end disagrees with the germline gene, perhaps due to a read error. The J gene is TRBJ2-5, the V gene TRBV12-3 or TRBV12-4, with TRBD2 matching over 13 bases. This CDR3 contains 18 residues. The CDR3, as DNA: TGTGCCAGCAGGGGGGGACTAGCGGGGAGCTACCTCCAAGAGACCAAGTACTTC. It encodes CASRGGLAGSYLQETKYF.

This clonotype was found many times. The chain combines TRBV2 with TRBJ2-7, with 10 bases identical to TRBD2. The ends lost 3 bases at V and 0 bases at J; junction bases unmatched: 14. The CDR3 totals 19 residues. Per germline, CDR1 SNHLY and CDR2 FYNNEI. This CDR3 reads CASSDSLASGGLSSYEQYF. DNA of the CDR3: TGTGCCAGCAGTGACTCTCTGGCTAGCGGGGGCCTTAGCTCCTACGAGCAGTACTTC.

This clonotype was counted at least ten times. The V call is TRBV6-1, the J call TRBJ2-5; D gene uncertain. V lost 6 bases, J lost 1 base, and 12 bases lay in between. Germline V gene lookup returns CDR1 MNHNS and CDR2 SASEGT. This CDR3 contains 14 residues. CDR3 sequence: CASSTQDGQETQYF. DNA for the CDR3: TGTGCCAGCAGCACTCAGGACGGCCAAGAGACCCAGTACTTC.

This clonotype was seen at least ten times. The chain employs TRBV5-1 and TRBJ2-3; tentative D call: TRBD1 (5 bases). With 1 base removed from V and 1 base from J, the gap between germline ends came to 7 bases. Germline-derived CDR1 and CDR2 are SGHRS and YFSETQ. This CDR3 region has 14 residues. Written as DNA, the CDR3 is TGCGCCAGCAGCTTGTTACAGGGCACAGATACGCAGTATTTT. It specifies CASSLLQGTDTQYF.

This clonotype was observed at least ten times. J is TRBJ2-7 and V is TRBV28; 8 bases agree with TRBD1. This CDR3 has 13 residues. From germline, CDR1 is MDHEN and CDR2 SYDVKM. With 6 bases clipped from V and 4 bases from J, the junction kept 5 bases outside the gene matches. DNA of the CDR3: TGTGCCAGCAGGCCAGGGGGCGATTACGAGCAGTACTTC. Protein: CASRPGGDYEQYF.

This clonotype has ten or more counts. The J gene is TRBJ2-5, the V gene TRBV28; TRBD2 is a possible D gene (5 bases). V lost 0 bases and J lost 5, with 10 bases in between. The CDR3 length is 14 residues. Germline V gene data show CDR1 as MDHEN and CDR2 as SYDVKM. CDR3 residues: CASSLWLRGETQYF. CDR3 nucleotides: TGTGCCAGCAGTTTATGGCTTAGAGGGGAGACCCAGTACTTC. Supplemented by reference TRBV28 and TRBJ2-5, the full variable domain reads DVKVTQSSRYLVKRTGEKVFLECVQDMDHENMFWYRQDPGLGLRLIYFSYDVKMKEKGDIPEGYSVSREKKERFSLILESASTNQTSMYLCASSLWLRGETQYFGPGTRLLVL.